Listed below are T cell receptor beta chains from one sample, sequenced in a study of CD8 T cells in ankylosing spondylitis. TCRdb independently ran MiXCR on the 5' RACE reads; one entry per CDR3 protein. Found here are about 260,000 distinct CDR3 sequences, under 30% of them singletons; the top ten hold 0.61%. Sequencing was performed on blood, either unsorted or a sorted T cell fraction (not recorded which). Receptors were obtained from a male donor with ankylosing spondylitis or in good health (not recorded which). CDR3s include the opening cysteine and the closing phenylalanine or tryptophan. Each record gives: clone size, D gene, J gene, V gene, CDR3 DNA, CDR3 protein. D genes are given only for firm matches. Part of the rows lack a size; the others show once, few, many or a class for expanded clones.

clone size: NA
D gene: NA
J gene: TRBJ2-2
V gene: TRBV12-3/TRBV12-4
CDR3 DNA: TGTGCCAGCAGTTTTCTGGACTACAGGGAGCTGTTTTTT
CDR3 protein: CASSFLDYRELFF

clone size: many
D gene: NA
J gene: TRBJ2-5
V gene: TRBV14
CDR3 DNA: TGTGCCAGCAGCCAGTCTAGCGTGCAAGAGACCCAGTACTTC
CDR3 protein: CASSQSSVQETQYF

clone size: few
D gene: NA
J gene: TRBJ1-2
V gene: TRBV3-1
CDR3 DNA: TGTGCCAGCAGCCAGGCCCGGGTCAGGACCTATGGCTACACCTTC
CDR3 protein: CASSQARVRTYGYTF

clone size: many
D gene: NA
J gene: TRBJ1-2
V gene: TRBV5-1
CDR3 DNA: TGCGCCAGCAGCTTGGCGGCGGTCTATGGCTACACCTTC
CDR3 protein: CASSLAAVYGYTF

clone size: many
D gene: NA
J gene: TRBJ2-7
V gene: TRBV12-3/TRBV12-4
CDR3 DNA: TGTGCCAGCAGACACAGTAGAAAAACGTACGAGCAGTACTTC
CDR3 protein: CASRHSRKTYEQYF

clone size: many
D gene: NA
J gene: TRBJ1-2
V gene: TRBV28
CDR3 DNA: TGTGCCAGCAGTTCCGAGACAGAGTCCACCTTC
CDR3 protein: CASSSETESTF

clone size: many
D gene: NA
J gene: TRBJ2-5
V gene: TRBV12-2
CDR3 DNA: TGTGCAAGTCGCTTAATCCGGGGGAGCCTACAAGAGACCCAGTACTTC
CDR3 protein: CASRLIRGSLQETQYF

clone size: few
D gene: TRBD1
J gene: TRBJ2-1
V gene: TRBV20-1
CDR3 DNA: TGCAGTGCTAGAGGAGGACAGGGTACGAATGAGCAGTTCTTC
CDR3 protein: CSARGGQGTNEQFF

clone size: many
D gene: TRBD1
J gene: TRBJ1-5
V gene: TRBV3-1
CDR3 DNA: TGTGCCAGCAGCCAAGGGCAGGGGGGAAATCAGCCCCAGCATTTT
CDR3 protein: CASSQGQGGNQPQHF

clone size: once
D gene: NA
J gene: TRBJ1-4
V gene: TRBV19
CDR3 DNA: TGTGCCAGTAAGGGATCTTACCGGGACACCCTGGAGATCAATGAAAAACTGTTTTTT
CDR3 protein: CASKGSYRDTLEINEKLFF

clone size: few
D gene: NA
J gene: TRBJ1-2
V gene: TRBV20-1
CDR3 DNA: TGCAGTGCAGAAAACTATGGCTACACCTTC
CDR3 protein: CSAENYGYTF

clone size: many
D gene: NA
J gene: TRBJ2-2
V gene: TRBV5-1
CDR3 DNA: TGCGCCAGCAGCTTTCTACAGGGAGGGACCGGGGAGCTGTTTTTT
CDR3 protein: CASSFLQGGTGELFF

clone size: NA
D gene: NA
J gene: TRBJ2-1
V gene: TRBV10-2
CDR3 DNA: TGCGCCAGCAGTGAGTCAAGGGGGTACTCCTACAATGAGCAGTTCTTC
CDR3 protein: CASSESRGYSYNEQFF

clone size: NA
D gene: NA
J gene: TRBJ2-3
V gene: TRBV11-3
CDR3 DNA: TGTGCCAGCAGCGCCAGAGGGGTAGATACGCAGTATTTT
CDR3 protein: CASSARGVDTQYF

clone size: NA
D gene: NA
J gene: TRBJ2-2
V gene: TRBV12-3/TRBV12-4
CDR3 DNA: TGTGCCAGCAGGCGACGGCAGAACACCGGGGAGCTGTTTTTT
CDR3 protein: CASRRRQNTGELFF

clone size: NA
D gene: NA
J gene: TRBJ2-7
V gene: TRBV20-1
CDR3 DNA: TGCAGTGCTGTTCCGGGCAGCAATACGTACGAGCAGTACTTC
CDR3 protein: CSAVPGSNTYEQYF

clone size: many
D gene: NA
J gene: TRBJ2-1
V gene: TRBV20-1
CDR3 DNA: TGCAGTGCTATTGAAGGGAGCGCGAGCTCCTACAATGAGCAGTTCTTC
CDR3 protein: CSAIEGSASSYNEQFF

clone size: NA
D gene: TRBD2
J gene: TRBJ2-1
V gene: TRBV9
CDR3 DNA: TGTGCCAGCAGCGCTCTCACTAGCGGGGGGATCAATGAGCAGTTCTTC
CDR3 protein: CASSALTSGGINEQFF

clone size: few
D gene: TRBD2
J gene: TRBJ2-5
V gene: TRBV20-1
CDR3 DNA: TGCAGTGCTAGCGAGGGACTAGCATACGAGACCCAGTACTTC
CDR3 protein: CSASEGLAYETQYF

clone size: many
D gene: NA
J gene: TRBJ2-3
V gene: TRBV20-1
CDR3 DNA: TGCAGTGCTAGTGTAGATACGCAGTATTTT
CDR3 protein: CSASVDTQYF

clone size: few
D gene: NA
J gene: TRBJ2-1
V gene: TRBV20-1
CDR3 DNA: TGCAGTGCTAGAGATGGTAGTGAGCAGTTCTTC
CDR3 protein: CSARDGSEQFF

clone size: NA
D gene: NA
J gene: TRBJ2-1
V gene: TRBV24-1
CDR3 DNA: TGTGCCACCAGTGACGGCACTGGGAGCTCCTACAATGAGCAGTTCTTC
CDR3 protein: CATSDGTGSSYNEQFF

clone size: many
D gene: NA
J gene: TRBJ2-7
V gene: TRBV29-1
CDR3 DNA: TGCAGCACCGGGGACCTCTACGAGCAGTACTTC
CDR3 protein: CSTGDLYEQYF

clone size: few
D gene: TRBD2
J gene: TRBJ2-1
V gene: TRBV12-3/TRBV12-4
CDR3 DNA: TGTGCCAGCAGGAGGGACTATACATACGCGGAGCAGTTCTTC
CDR3 protein: CASRRDYTYAEQFF

clone size: few
D gene: NA
J gene: TRBJ2-7
V gene: TRBV6-5
CDR3 DNA: TGTGCCAGCAGCTCCCAAAGTTACGAGCAGTACTTC
CDR3 protein: CASSSQSYEQYF

clone size: many
D gene: NA
J gene: TRBJ2-1
V gene: TRBV20-1
CDR3 DNA: TGCAGTGCCACGCAGGCCTACAATGAGCAGTTCTTC
CDR3 protein: CSATQAYNEQFF